The 5 T cell receptor beta chains listed next were all sequenced from one sample in a study of T cells after yellow fever vaccination. One entry per CDR3 protein, called by TCRdb with MiXCR from the 5' RACE reads. This repertoire shows about 310,000 distinct CDR3 sequences, around 3.6% found once; its top ten account for around a quarter. Source: PBMCs, taken on the day of the yellow fever booster vaccination. All receptors come from a man aged 18 to 29 who received the YFV17D yellow fever vaccine.

This clonotype was counted only a few times. The chain joins TRBV24-1 to TRBJ2-7; tentative D call: TRBD1 (6 bases). Trimming removed 9 bases from V and 6 bases from J, with 20 bases in between. Germline CDR1 reads KGHDR; CDR2 reads SFDVKD. This CDR3 has 14 residues. CDR3 nucleotide sequence: TGTGCCACCCTTTTACCAGGGGATGAAGGCGAGCAGTACGTC. Amino acid sequence: CATLLPGDEGEQYV.

This clonotype was seen at least ten times. The CDR3 region is CASSRRPAGGQPGELFF. DNA for the CDR3: TGCGCCAGCAGCCGTCGGCCAGCGGGGGGGCAACCCGGGGAGCTGTTTTTT. The chain is built from TRBV5-1 and TRBJ2-2, with TRBD2 identical over 10 bases. CDR1 SGHRS and CDR2 YFSETQ come from the germline V gene. V was clipped by 4 bases and J by 6 bases; unmatched bases: 12. The CDR3 spans 17 residues.

In its sample, this clonotype was seen many times. The CDR3 DNA follows: TGCGCCAGCACCTCCCAGGGAAGCTCCTACAATGAGCAGTTCTTC. It is translated as CASTSQGSSYNEQFF. This chain links TRBV5-1 with TRBJ2-1; D might be TRBD1 (5 bases). V lost 6 bases and J lost 0, with 13 bases in between. The CDR3 runs 15 residues. Germline lookup yields CDR1 SGHRS and CDR2 YFSETQ.

J is TRBJ1-5 and V is TRBV19; TRBD1 agrees at 8 bases. The trim removed 4 bases at V and 6 bases at J, leaving 5 bases unmatched. Germline V gives CDR1 LNHDA, CDR2 SQIVND (reference sequence). This CDR3 is 14 amino acids long. CDR3 loop: CASSRGQGTQPQHF. CDR3 DNA: TGTGCCAGTAGTAGAGGACAGGGTACTCAGCCCCAGCATTTT.

The rearrangement joins TRBV6-2 or TRBV6-3 to TRBJ1-5; D is uncertain. Trimming cost V 6 bases and J 0 bases, with 6 bases left between them. Germline-derived CDR1 and CDR2 are MNHEY and SVGEGT. This CDR3 contains 13 residues. As DNA, the CDR3 is TGTGCCAGCAGCCGCCTTAGCAATCAGCCCCAGCATTTT. It specifies CASSRLSNQPQHF.